Listed below are T cell receptor beta chains from one sample, sequenced in a study of shared clonotypes between healthy human individuals. The method was immunoSEQ multiplex PCR; TCRdb's version includes in-frame clones alone and lacks a portion of them. The table lists 2 million to 2.5 million clones, 93% of them singletons. Sequenced input: naive CD4+ T cells from PBMCs. The receptors were sampled from a man between 18 and 29 years old in good health. Some clones in this sample may be carry-over from other donors' samples. The CDR3 runs from the conserved cysteine through the conserved F or W. D genes are given only for firm matches. The listing skips clone size in some rows; elsewhere it reads once, few, many or a size class.

TRBD1	TRBV11-2	few	TRBJ1-1	TGTGCCAGCAGCCTGAGGACAGGAGCCCCTGAAGCTTTCTTT	CASSLRTGAPEAFF
NA	TRBV18	NA	TRBJ2-3	TGTGCCAGCTCACCACTAGCGGTGAGCACAGATACGCAGTATTTT	CASSPLAVSTDTQYF
NA	TRBV18	NA	TRBJ2-3	TGTGCCAGCTCACTGCCTAGCTGGATGCCAGATACGCAGTATTTT	CASSLPSWMPDTQYF
NA	TRBV28	NA	TRBJ1-6	TGTGCCAGCAGCGCCGGGACGGTGAATTCACCCCTCCACTTT	CASSAGTVNSPLHF
TRBD2	TRBV7-8	NA	TRBJ2-3	TGTGCCAGCAGCTTATTAGGACTAGCGACACCAGATACGCAGTATTTT	CASSLLGLATPDTQYF
NA	TRBV7-9	NA	TRBJ2-7	TGTGCCAGCAGCTCCCAAACCTACGAGCAGTACTTC	CASSSQTYEQYF
TRBD1	TRBV14	NA	TRBJ2-5	TGTGCCAGCAGCCGATATAGGACAGGCAAAGAGACCCAGTACTTC	CASSRYRTGKETQYF
NA	TRBV30	NA	TRBJ1-5	TGTGCCTGGAGTGCTCAGGGGAATCAGCCCCAGCATTTT	CAWSAQGNQPQHF
TRBD2	TRBV11-3	NA	TRBJ2-1	TGTGCCAGCAGCTTAAGCGGGGCTACCTACAATGAGCAGTTCTTC	CASSLSGATYNEQFF
NA	TRBV27	NA	TRBJ1-2	TGTGCCAGCAGTCGCCTTATGGCGGGGGTAGGGGATAGTGGCTACACCTTC	CASSRLMAGVGDSGYTF
TRBD1	TRBV27	NA	TRBJ1-5	TGTGCCAGCAGTGTTCTGACAGGGACTAACAATCAGCCCCAGCATTTT	CASSVLTGTNNQPQHF
NA	TRBV5-1	NA	TRBJ1-1	TGCGCCAGCAGCTTGGGGACCGGCAACATGAACACTGAAGCTTTCTTT	CASSLGTGNMNTEAFF
NA	TRBV7-9	NA	TRBJ1-2	TGTGCCAGCAGCTTAGCCAGGGGAAACTATGGCTACACCTTC	CASSLARGNYGYTF
NA	TRBV6-6	NA	TRBJ2-1	TGTGCCAGCAGGCCCGAGGGCTCGAGTCACAATGAGCAGTTCTTC	CASRPEGSSHNEQFF
NA	TRBV29-1	NA	TRBJ2-3	TGCAGCGCCCTCCAGGGGACTTATACGCAGTATTTT	CSALQGTYTQYF
TRBD2	TRBV19	NA	TRBJ2-1	TGTGCCAGTATCCCAGTTAGCGGGAGTCTTAATGAGCAGTTCTTC	CASIPVSGSLNEQFF
NA	TRBV18	NA	TRBJ2-5	TGTGCCAGCTCACCAATAGCCGGGTTACAAGAGACCCAGTACTTC	CASSPIAGLQETQYF
NA	TRBV29-1	NA	TRBJ2-1	TGCAGCGTTGAGGGGTTGGCTCGCTCCTACAATGAGCAGTTCTTC	CSVEGLARSYNEQFF
NA	TRBV11-3	NA	TRBJ2-7	TGTGCCAGCAGCTTATATAGCGGACACTACGAGCAGTACTTC	CASSLYSGHYEQYF
TRBD1	TRBV6-1	NA	TRBJ2-7	TGTGCCAGCAGTGACCAGGGACAGGGTCGGTGGCGGGAGCAGTACTTC	CASSDQGQGRWREQYF
NA	TRBV7-3	NA	TRBJ1-2	TGTGCCAGCAGCTTAACGGGTTTGGACTATGGCTACACCTTC	CASSLTGLDYGYTF
TRBD2	TRBV13	NA	TRBJ2-3	TGTGCCAGCAGCCCAATGGCTTTTACTAGCGGGGGAGGCACAGATACGCAGTATTTT	CASSPMAFTSGGGTDTQYF
NA	TRBV11-2	NA	TRBJ2-6	TGTGCCAGCAGGACAAGGACAGACTCTGGGGCCAACGTCCTGACTTTC	CASRTRTDSGANVLTF
NA	TRBV4-1	NA	TRBJ1-1	TGCGCCAGCAGCCAACCCGCGGAGGGTGTCACTGAAGCTTTCTTT	CASSQPAEGVTEAFF
NA	TRBV6-5	NA	TRBJ2-2	TGTGCCAGCAATTATCGCCCCCCGACGAGCACCGGGGAGCTGTTTTTT	CASNYRPPTSTGELFF
TRBD1	TRBV6-1	NA	TRBJ1-2	TGTGCCAGCAGCCCGGGACAGGTGCCCATCTACACCTTC	CASSPGQVPIYTF
NA	TRBV28	NA	TRBJ1-5	TGTGCCAGCAGGTCGACAGGTCTTAGCAATCAGCCCCAGCATTTT	CASRSTGLSNQPQHF
TRBD1	TRBV10-3	once	TRBJ2-7	TGTGCCATCAGCGACCCCGGGACAGGGACCTACGAGCAGTACTTC	CAISDPGTGTYEQYF
NA	TRBV5-1	NA	TRBJ2-3	TGCGCCAGCAGCTTGTTTCTGGGGCTGGAAGATACGCAGTATTTT	CASSLFLGLEDTQYF
TRBD1	TRBV18	NA	TRBJ1-2	TGTGCCAGCTCACCACTTCCAGGAGACAGGGGCCACTCTAACTATGGCTACACCTTC	CASSPLPGDRGHSNYGYTF
TRBD2	TRBV7-2	NA	TRBJ2-7	TGTGCCAGCAGCCGAGGGACTAGCGGTACCTACGAGCAGTACTTC	CASSRGTSGTYEQYF
NA	TRBV2	NA	TRBJ1-3	TGTGCCAGCAGTGAGCTACATTCCCGAGGAAACACCATATATTTT	CASSELHSRGNTIYF
NA	TRBV30	NA	TRBJ1-6	TGTGCCTGGAGTGGGACTTGGGGGGAGGCTTCACCCCTCCACTTT	CAWSGTWGEASPLHF
NA	TRBV7-9	NA	TRBJ2-7	TGTGCCAGCAGCGCCGGCAGGGTTACCTACGAGCAGTACTTC	CASSAGRVTYEQYF
NA	TRBV7-6	NA	TRBJ2-3	TGTGCCAGCAGCCAAGCCGGCTCAGATACGCAGTATTTT	CASSQAGSDTQYF
NA	TRBV4-2	NA	TRBJ2-5	TGTGCCAGCAGCCAAGAGATCGGGAAGGAAGAGACCCAGTACTTC	CASSQEIGKEETQYF
NA	TRBV7-9	NA	TRBJ1-1	TGTGCCAGCAGTCAAAGAGTGAACACTGAAGCTTTCTTT	CASSQRVNTEAFF
NA	TRBV6-5	NA	TRBJ1-1	TGTGCCAGCAGTTACTCGAGCCGGGCGAAGGGGACTGAAGCTTTCTTT	CASSYSSRAKGTEAFF
NA	TRBV7-9	NA	TRBJ1-1	TGTGCCAGCAGCTTAGTACCTCAAGCCCCTGAAGCTTTCTTT	CASSLVPQAPEAFF
NA	TRBV7-2	NA	TRBJ2-1	TGTGCCAGCAGCGGGGGGAATCGGGATGAGCAGTTCTTC	CASSGGNRDEQFF
TRBD1	TRBV25-1	NA	TRBJ1-2	TGTGCCAGCAGAGGGACAGGGGTTGGCTACACCTTC	CASRGTGVGYTF
NA	TRBV11-2	NA	TRBJ1-2	TGTGCCAGCAGCCCGATACAGACGGACCGTGATAACTATGGCTACACCTTC	CASSPIQTDRDNYGYTF
NA	TRBV13	NA	TRBJ2-5	TGTGCCAGCAGCTTAAGCCGGCGAGAAGAGACCCAGTACTTC	CASSLSRREETQYF
NA	TRBV5-1	NA	TRBJ1-3	TGCGCCAGCAGCCGGGACGGCTCTGGAAACACCATATATTTT	CASSRDGSGNTIYF
NA	TRBV5-1	NA	TRBJ1-1	TGCGCCAGCGGTCTTGGGGGCACCTTGAACACTGAAGCTTTCTTT	CASGLGGTLNTEAFF